This T cell receptor (beta chain) derives from a study of CD8 T cells in Susac syndrome. The multiple sclerosis controls, all treatment-naive patients, had relapsing-remitting disease that was stable or active. TEMRA cells were FACS-enriched, unlike CD8+ and CD4+ T cells, which were negatively isolated. A quantity of roughly 0.5 to 1 ug RNA underwent reverse transcription using random hexamers. TCR beta CDR3 was amplified by immunoSEQ multiplex PCR. This amplification extended across 54 Vbeta and 13 Jbeta segments. TCRdb re-analysed the immunoSEQ multiplex PCR reads in MiXCR, keeping a single row per CDR3 protein. The sample contains approximately 180,000 distinct CDR3 sequences, almost 96% of which appear only once. This CDR3 has 11 residues. The germline gives CDR1 MDHEN, CDR2 SYDVKM. Trimming left V 7 bases short and J 15 bases short, with 16 bases between.

The sequence was collected from a human donor with multiple sclerosis. The specimen sequenced was CD4+ T cells from PBMCs. The chain carries TRBV28 and TRBJ2-1; D possibly corresponds to TRBD2 (6 bases). Here the CDR3 reads CASTDRDSRFF. CDR3 sequence (DNA): TGTGCCAGCACCGACCGGGACTCTCGGTTCTTC.